One sample yielded the 23 T cell receptor beta chains listed below, sequenced in a study of blood T cell repertoires in COVID-19. TCRdb's table, derived via immunoSEQ multiplex PCR, lists solely in-frame clones and lacks some. The sample holds roughly 340,000 clones, about 88% seen once. The sample was peripheral blood. Every receptor here comes from an older woman with COVID-19, enrolled during active disease.

The CDR3 protein is CASNGPGNYGYTF. The CDR3 nucleotides read TGTGCCAGCAATGGACCGGGAAACTATGGCTACACCTTC. The V and J genes are TRBV2 and TRBJ1-2, with no clear D. Between the trimmed V and J ends, which lost 7 bases and 2 bases, there was a span of 11 bases. This CDR3 is built from 13 residues. Germline loops: CDR1 SNHLY, CDR2 FYNNEI.

The V and J genes are TRBV19 and TRBJ1-2; 9 nucleotides match TRBD1. The trim removed 7 bases at V and 4 bases at J, leaving 13 bases unmatched. This CDR3 region has 16 residues. Germline CDR1 LNHDA, CDR2 SQIVND (reference sequence). The CDR3 bases are TGTGCCAGTACACTCACCGGGACAGGGTCACCCTATGGCTACACCTTC. Amino acid sequence: CASTLTGTGSPYGYTF.

This chain links TRBV6-2 or TRBV6-3 with TRBJ1-1, with 8 bases identical to TRBD1. Germline V lookup: CDR1 MNHEY, CDR2 SVGEGT. Germline trimming cut 3 bases from V and 6 bases from J; bases unmatched to any gene: 15. The CDR3 consists of 17 residues. The CDR3 DNA reads TGTGCCAGCAGTTATCCCGGGACAGGATTTACCTCCTCTGAAGCTTTCTTT. It specifies CASSYPGTGFTSSEAFF.

The chain is built from TRBV29-1 and TRBJ1-2; TRBD1 matches 7 bases. CDR3 size: 12 residues. Germline V gives CDR1 SQVTM, CDR2 ANQGSEA. V lost 6 bases and J lost 4; bases outside the gene matches: 5. CDR3: CSVDKGAYGYTF. The CDR3 DNA reads TGCAGCGTAGACAAGGGGGCCTATGGCTACACCTTC.

V gene TRBV3-1 (or the pseudogene TRBV3-2) combines with J gene TRBJ1-5; D ambiguous. The V gene lost 0 bases and the J gene lost 6 bases, with 6 bases spanning the gap. The CDR3 extends over 13 amino acids. CDR1 is LGHDT and CDR2 is YNNKEL in the germline V gene (reference sequence). Here the CDR3 DNA reads TGTGCCAGCAGCCAAGATAATTCTCAGCCCCAGCATTTT. Protein: CASSQDNSQPQHF.

J is TRBJ1-2 and V is TRBV5-1; D is perhaps TRBD1 (6 bases). The germline V and J ends were trimmed by 0 bases and 7 bases, with 22 bases remaining between them. Germline V CDR1 and CDR2: SGHRS, YFSETQ. The CDR3 is 17 amino acids. This chain's CDR3 is CASSLEGAGRGSFGYTF. The CDR3 bases are TGCGCCAGCAGCTTGGAAGGGGCGGGCAGGGGATCTTTTGGCTACACCTTC.

This sequence joins TRBV10-3 and TRBJ1-4; 9 nucleotides agree with TRBD1. This CDR3 contains 19 residues. Looked up from germline, CDR1 is ENHRY and CDR2 is SYGVKD. V was clipped by 6 bases and J by 0 bases; unmatched bases: 14. CDR3 nucleotides: TGTGCCATCAGCGATTTATGGACAGGGGAGGTAGCAACTAATGAAAAACTGTTTTTT. It encodes CAISDLWTGEVATNEKLFF.

This clone was seen more than once but under ten times. V gene TRBV7-9 combines with J gene TRBJ1-3; D is unclear. The CDR3 totals 13 residues. Per germline, CDR1 SEHNR and CDR2 FQNEAQ (reference sequence). Deletions cut 10 bases from V and 0 bases from J, with 10 bases between. The CDR3 DNA reads TGTGCCACTAATAAATTCTCTGGAAACACCATATATTTT. Translation gives CATNKFSGNTIYF.

The V gene is TRBV28, the J gene TRBJ1-5; D remains unclear. This CDR3 is 12 amino acids long. V dropped 5 bases and J dropped 7 bases, with 9 bases sitting between them. Germline values: CDR1 MDHEN, CDR2 SYDVKM. CDR3: CASSENRQPQHF. CDR3 bases: TGTGCCAGCAGTGAAAATCGGCAGCCCCAGCATTTT.

This clone showed up just a few times. The chain links TRBV28 to TRBJ1-1; 11 positions agree with TRBD1. J gave up 3 bases and V 6 bases, and 3 bases lay outside the gene matches. Germline CDR1 reads MDHEN; CDR2 reads SYDVKM. The CDR3 consists of 14 residues. This chain's CDR3 is CASRRTGGYTEAFF. CDR3 sequence (DNA): TGTGCCAGCAGGCGGACAGGGGGCTACACTGAAGCTTTCTTT.

This rearrangement joins TRBV19 to TRBJ1-1; D may be TRBD1 (6 bases). CDR1 is LNHDA and CDR2 is SQIVND in the germline V gene (reference sequence). This CDR3 contains 14 residues. The V end lost 6 bases, the J end lost 4 bases, and 15 bases lay between the germline ends. CDR3 protein: CASRKGGGSTEAFF. The CDR3 coding sequence is TGTGCCAGTAGAAAAGGGGGAGGGAGCACTGAAGCTTTCTTT. The full variable domain, in which reference TRBV19 and TRBJ1-1 provide the parts outside the CDR3, is DGGITQSPKYLFRKEGQNVTLSCEQNLNHDAMYWYRQDPGQGLRLIYYSQIVNDFQKGDIAEGYSVSREKKESFPLTVTSAQKNPTAFYLCASRKGGGSTEAFFGQGTRLTVV.

This clone was detected only a few times. This chain joins TRBV30 and TRBJ1-2; 8 bases align to TRBD1. The CDR3 has 14 residues. The ends lost 2 bases at V and 8 bases at J; junction bases unmatched: 10. Germline V gene sequence: CDR1 GTSNPN, CDR2 SVGIG (reference sequence). The CDR3 protein is CAWSRGQGPEGYTF. CDR3 coding DNA: TGTGCCTGGAGTCGAGGACAGGGCCCTGAGGGCTACACCTTC.

J is TRBJ1-2 and V is TRBV5-5; 7 bases align to TRBD1. The CDR3 spans 15 residues. The V segment lost 2 bases and the J segment 1 base; nucleotides outside the gene matches: 5. The germline V gene encodes CDR1 SGHKS and CDR2 YYEKEE (reference sequence). The CDR3 DNA reads as TGTGCCAGCAGCTTAACAGGGGACTTTAACTATGGCTACACCTTC. Translated, it gives CASSLTGDFNYGYTF.

The rearrangement joins TRBV7-9 to TRBJ2-5; D possibly corresponds to TRBD1 (6 bases). CDR1 is SEHNR, CDR2 FQNEAQ, per germline (reference sequence). The CDR3 is made up of 14 amino acids. The V end was cut by 4 bases, the J end by 3 bases, with 12 bases between. CDR3 nucleotide sequence: TGTGCCAGCAGCTCCAGACAGGTAAAAGAGACCCAGTACTTC. This encodes CASSSRQVKETQYF. Supplemented by reference TRBV7-9 and TRBJ2-5, the full variable domain reads DTGVSQNPRHKITKRGQNVTFRCDPISEHNRLYWYRQTLGQGPEFLTYFQNEAQLEKSRLLSDRFSAERPKGSFSTLEIQRTEQGDSAMYLCASSSRQVKETQYFGPGTRLLVL.

This clone was observed a handful of times. This chain links TRBV3-1 (or the pseudogene TRBV3-2) with TRBJ1-4, with unresolved D. V lost 1 base and J lost 4, with 4 bases in between. Germline V gene lookup returns CDR1 LGHDT and CDR2 YNNKEL (reference sequence). The CDR3 contains 13 residues. The CDR3 DNA is TGTGCCAGCAGCCAAGGTTATAATGAAAAACTGTTTTTT. It yields the protein CASSQGYNEKLFF.

This clone was detected a few times. The chain employs TRBV27 and TRBJ2-7; weak D call: TRBD1 (6 bases). The CDR3 totals 13 residues. The V end lost 4 bases, the J end lost 3 bases, and 10 bases lay between the germline ends. Germline CDR1 MNHEY, CDR2 SMNVEV (reference sequence). The CDR3 reads CASSWGQVYEQYF. The CDR3 DNA follows: TGTGCCAGCAGTTGGGGACAAGTCTACGAGCAGTACTTC.

This chain connects TRBV25-1 to TRBJ1-6; D not certain. This CDR3 is built from 15 residues. From germline, CDR1 is MGHDK and CDR2 SYGVNS. V lost 1 base, J lost 5 bases, and 9 bases lay in between. The CDR3 here is CASSEFGLNNSPLHF. CDR3 sequence (DNA): TGTGCCAGCAGTGAATTCGGACTTAATAATTCACCCCTCCACTTT.

The CDR3, as DNA: TGTGCCAGCTCCCTCCAGGGGGTGAACACTGAAGCTTTCTTT. Its protein product is CASSLQGVNTEAFF. This chain connects TRBV18 to TRBJ1-1, with 7 bases aligning to TRBD1. The CDR3 totals 14 residues. Germline loops: CDR1 KGHSH, CDR2 LQKENI. The V gene end was trimmed by 6 bases and the J gene end by 0 bases; junction bases not matched to a gene: 4.

Only a few counts were recorded for this clone. The chain has TRBV3-1 (or the pseudogene TRBV3-2) and TRBJ2-1, with 13 bases fitting TRBD2. Germline lookup yields CDR1 LGHDT and CDR2 YNNKEL (reference sequence). The CDR3 contains 16 residues. Trimming cost V 5 bases and J 6 bases; bases outside gene matches: 7. The CDR3 nucleotides read TGTGCCAGCAGCGCCCGGACTAGCGGGGGTCTCAATGAGCAGTTCTTC. It encodes CASSARTSGGLNEQFF.

In nucleotides, the CDR3 is TGTGCCAGCAGCTTTATGATAAGCCGGAACACTGAAGCTTTCTTT. It yields the protein CASSFMISRNTEAFF. The chain carries TRBV5-7 and TRBJ1-1; D gene unclear. TRBV5-7 has ORF status, its function being uncertain. V was shortened by 2 bases and J by 1 base, with 12 bases between the two germline ends. This CDR3 has 15 residues.

The J gene is TRBJ2-3, the V gene TRBV5-1; 8 nucleotides line up with TRBD1. J gave up 5 bases and V 8 bases, and 10 bases lay outside the gene matches. Germline V gene data show CDR1 as SGHRS and CDR2 as YFSETQ. This CDR3 contains 14 residues. For the CDR3, the DNA is TGCGCCAGTTCGGACCAGGGGGCTAAAGATACGCAGTATTTT. Its translation: CASSDQGAKDTQYF.

The gene calls are TRBV5-5 and TRBJ2-6; possibly TRBD1 for D (7 bases). Per germline, CDR1 SGHKS and CDR2 YYEKEE (reference sequence). CDR3 size: 17 residues. V was pared by 5 bases and J by 0 bases, with 15 bases between. CDR3 in amino acids: CASSSAGQNSGANVLTF. Here the CDR3 DNA reads TGTGCCAGCAGTTCGGCGGGACAGAACTCTGGGGCCAACGTCCTGACTTTC. Based on the CDR3 plus reference TRBV5-5 and TRBJ2-6, the full variable domain is DAGVTQSPTHLIKTRGQQVTLRCSPISGHKSVSWYQQVLGQGPQFIFQYYEKEERGRGNFPDRFSARQFPNYSSELNVNALLLGDSALYLCASSSAGQNSGANVLTFGAGSRLTVL.

The chain employs TRBV29-1 and TRBJ1-2; weak D call: TRBD1 (5 bases). V lost 2 bases to trimming and J lost 7 bases, with 11 bases between them. Germline CDR1 and CDR2: SQVTM and ANQGSEA. CDR3 length: 12 amino acids. The CDR3 loop reads CSVEPPQGGYTF. The CDR3 DNA reads as TGCAGCGTTGAACCCCCCCAGGGTGGCTACACCTTC.